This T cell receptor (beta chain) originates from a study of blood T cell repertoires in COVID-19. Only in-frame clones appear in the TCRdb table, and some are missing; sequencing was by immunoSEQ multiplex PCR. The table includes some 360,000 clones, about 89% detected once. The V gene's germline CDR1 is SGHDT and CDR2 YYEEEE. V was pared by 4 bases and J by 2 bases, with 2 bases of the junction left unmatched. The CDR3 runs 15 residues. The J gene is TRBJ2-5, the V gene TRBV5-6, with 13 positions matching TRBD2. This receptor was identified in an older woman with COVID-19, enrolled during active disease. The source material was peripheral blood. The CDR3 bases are TGTGCCAGCAGCGTGGGACTAGCGGGGCAAGAGACCCAGTACTTC. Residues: CASSVGLAGQETQYF.